A selection of T cell receptor beta chains follows, all from one sample in a study of blood T cells in healthy people across ages. MiXCR, run by TCRdb on the 5' RACE reads, gives a single entry per CDR3 protein. The sample comprises around 800,000 distinct CDR3 sequences, 20% to 30% of which are singletons, and 2.5% to 3.5% rests with the top ten. The same data also went into a second study, on T cells of mothers and their children.

Sequencing was carried out using blood. The receptors originated from a boy aged 10-17 years in good health. CDR3s include the opening cysteine and the closing phenylalanine or tryptophan. Each record gives: V gene, CDR3 length, J gene, CDR3 protein.

TRBV5-1	15	TRBJ1-4	CASSLTGTGNEKLFF
TRBV6-2/TRBV6-3	13	-	CASSYAANYEQYF
TRBV6-6	13	TRBJ2-7	CASSASGPYEQYF
TRBV5-1	14	TRBJ2-1	CASRMTGGVDEQFF
TRBV5-1	15	TRBJ1-4	CASSSTGQGNEKLFF
TRBV5-1	14	TRBJ1-2	CASSLDQGTYGYTF
TRBV27	14	TRBJ1-5	CASSLGSVHQPQHF
TRBV20-1	14	TRBJ2-5	CSARSWDRGETQYF
TRBV29-1	13	-	CSVEDPEGPTQYF
TRBV29-1	14	TRBJ1-2	CSVATGVANYGYTF
TRBV6-5	14	TRBJ2-5	CASSRGTRRETQYF
TRBV12-3/TRBV12-4	14	TRBJ1-1	CASRPNTGTTEAFF
TRBV7-9	14	TRBJ1-1	CASSSPGWNTEAFF
TRBV2	11	TRBJ2-5	CAGAFQETQYF
TRBV6-4	13	TRBJ1-1	CASSASSGTEAFF
TRBV3-1	14	TRBJ2-5	CASSPRDTGETQYF
TRBV12-3/TRBV12-4	13	TRBJ2-6	CASSSTGANVLTF
TRBV21-1	15	-	CASTPSAGDYNEQFF
TRBV7-9	15	TRBJ1-4	CASSLLDRRDEKLFF
TRBV7-2	14	-	CASRSTSVGETQYF
TRBV18	14	TRBJ2-1	CASSPPTGFNEQFF
TRBV28	15	TRBJ1-2	CASSPTGTGDYGYTF
TRBV12-3/TRBV12-4	13	TRBJ2-7	CASRDRASYEQYF